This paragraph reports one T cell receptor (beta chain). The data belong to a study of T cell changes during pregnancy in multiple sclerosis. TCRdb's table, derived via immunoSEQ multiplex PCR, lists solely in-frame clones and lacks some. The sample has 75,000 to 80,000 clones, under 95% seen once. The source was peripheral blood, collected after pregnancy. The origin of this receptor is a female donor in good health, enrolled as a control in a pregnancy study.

CDR3 DNA sequence: TGTGCCAGCATTCGGGGGGCGCAAAAAGGTGGTGGCTACACCTTC. Protein product: CASIRGAQKGGGYTF. The rearrangement joins TRBV13 to TRBJ1-2, with D possibly TRBD1 on 6 matching bases. Germline V gene sequence: CDR1 PRHDT, CDR2 FYEKMQ (reference sequence). V lost 7 bases, J lost 7 bases, and 22 bases lay in between. This CDR3 has 15 residues.